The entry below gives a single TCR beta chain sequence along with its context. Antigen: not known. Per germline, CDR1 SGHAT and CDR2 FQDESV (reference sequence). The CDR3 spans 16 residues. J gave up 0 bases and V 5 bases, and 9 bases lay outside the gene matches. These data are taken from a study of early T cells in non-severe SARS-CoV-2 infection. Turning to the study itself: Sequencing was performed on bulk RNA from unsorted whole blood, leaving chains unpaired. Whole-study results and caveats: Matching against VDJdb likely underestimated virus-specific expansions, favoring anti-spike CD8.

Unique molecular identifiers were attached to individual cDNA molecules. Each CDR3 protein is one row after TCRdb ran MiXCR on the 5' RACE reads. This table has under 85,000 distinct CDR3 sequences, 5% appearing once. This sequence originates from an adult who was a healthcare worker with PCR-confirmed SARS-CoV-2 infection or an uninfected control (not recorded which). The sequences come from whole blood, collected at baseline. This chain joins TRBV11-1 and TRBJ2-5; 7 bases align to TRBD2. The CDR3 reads CASSILAARDQETQYF. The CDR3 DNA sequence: TGTGCCAGCAGCATCCTAGCGGCCCGAGACCAAGAGACCCAGTACTTC.